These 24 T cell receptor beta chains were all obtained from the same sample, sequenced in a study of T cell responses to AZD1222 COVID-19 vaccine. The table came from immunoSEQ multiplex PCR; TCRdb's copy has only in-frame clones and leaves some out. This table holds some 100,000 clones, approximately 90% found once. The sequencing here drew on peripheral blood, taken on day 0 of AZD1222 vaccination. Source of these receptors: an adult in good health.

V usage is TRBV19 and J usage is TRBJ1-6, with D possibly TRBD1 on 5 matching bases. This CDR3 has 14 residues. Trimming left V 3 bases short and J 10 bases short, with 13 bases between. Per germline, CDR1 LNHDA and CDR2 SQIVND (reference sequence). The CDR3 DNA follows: TGTGCCAGTAGTATCTTGGGGGGAAGCTCACCCCTCCACTTT. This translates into CASSILGGSSPLHF.

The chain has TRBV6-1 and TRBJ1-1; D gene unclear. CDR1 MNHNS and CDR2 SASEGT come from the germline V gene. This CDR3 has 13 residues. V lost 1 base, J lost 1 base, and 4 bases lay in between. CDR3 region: CASSEERNTEAFF. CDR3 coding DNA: TGTGCCAGCAGTGAAGAAAGGAACACTGAAGCTTTCTTT.

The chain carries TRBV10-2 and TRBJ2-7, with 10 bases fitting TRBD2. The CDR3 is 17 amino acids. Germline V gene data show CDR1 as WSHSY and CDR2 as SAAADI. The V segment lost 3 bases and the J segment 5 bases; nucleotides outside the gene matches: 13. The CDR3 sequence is CASSESWALAGENEQYF. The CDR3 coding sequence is TGCGCCAGCAGTGAATCCTGGGCCCTAGCGGGAGAGAACGAGCAGTACTTC.

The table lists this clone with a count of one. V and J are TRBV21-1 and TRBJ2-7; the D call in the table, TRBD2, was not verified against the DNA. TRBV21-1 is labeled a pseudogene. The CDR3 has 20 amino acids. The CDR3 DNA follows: TGTGCCAGCAGCAGGGCCGAGCGGGCTAGCGGGAGTGCAAACTCCTACGAGCAGTACTTC. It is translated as CASSRAERASGSANSYEQYF.

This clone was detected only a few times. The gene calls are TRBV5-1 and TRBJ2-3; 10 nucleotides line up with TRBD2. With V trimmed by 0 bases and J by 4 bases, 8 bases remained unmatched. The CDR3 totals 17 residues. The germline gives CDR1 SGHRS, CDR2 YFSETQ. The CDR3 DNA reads TGCGCCAGCAGCTTGGCCCTCGGTAGCGGGGGGTCAGATACGCAGTATTTT. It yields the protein CASSLALGSGGSDTQYF. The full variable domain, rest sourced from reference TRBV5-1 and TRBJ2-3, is KAGVTQTPRYLIKTRGQQVTLSCSPISGHRSVSWYQQTPGQGLQFLFEYFSETQRNKGNFPGRFSGRQFSNSRSEMNVSTLELGDSALYLCASSLALGSGGSDTQYFGPGTRLTVL.

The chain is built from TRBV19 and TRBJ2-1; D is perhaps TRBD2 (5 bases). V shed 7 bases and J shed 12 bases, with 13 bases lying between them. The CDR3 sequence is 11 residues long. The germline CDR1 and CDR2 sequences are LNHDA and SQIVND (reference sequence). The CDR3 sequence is CASTSGFLQFF. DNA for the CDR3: TGTGCCAGTACCTCGGGGTTCTTGCAGTTCTTC.

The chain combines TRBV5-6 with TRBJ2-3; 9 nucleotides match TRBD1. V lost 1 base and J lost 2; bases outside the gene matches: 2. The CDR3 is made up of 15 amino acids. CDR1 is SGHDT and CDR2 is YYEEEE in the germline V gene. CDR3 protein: CASSLRTGVTDTQYF. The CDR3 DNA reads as TGTGCCAGCAGCTTGCGGACAGGGGTCACAGATACGCAGTATTTT.

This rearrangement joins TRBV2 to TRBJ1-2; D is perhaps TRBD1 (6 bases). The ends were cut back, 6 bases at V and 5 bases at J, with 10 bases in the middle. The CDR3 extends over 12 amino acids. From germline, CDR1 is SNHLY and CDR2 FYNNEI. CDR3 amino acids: CASRDTGYGYTF. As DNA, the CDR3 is TGTGCCAGCAGGGACACAGGGTATGGCTACACCTTC.

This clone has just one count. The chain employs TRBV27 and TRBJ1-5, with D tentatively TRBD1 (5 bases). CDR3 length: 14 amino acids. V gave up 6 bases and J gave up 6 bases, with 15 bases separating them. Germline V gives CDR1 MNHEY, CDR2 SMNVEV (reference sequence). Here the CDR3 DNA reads TGTGCCAGCAGATCTAACAGGTACGGTCAGCCCCAGCATTTT. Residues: CASRSNRYGQPQHF.

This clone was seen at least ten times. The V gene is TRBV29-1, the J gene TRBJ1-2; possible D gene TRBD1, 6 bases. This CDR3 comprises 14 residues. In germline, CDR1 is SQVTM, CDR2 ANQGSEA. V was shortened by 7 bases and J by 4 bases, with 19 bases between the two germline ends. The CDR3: CSAIFQGRIYGYTF. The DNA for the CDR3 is TGCAGCGCGATTTTCCAGGGGCGCATCTATGGCTACACCTTC.

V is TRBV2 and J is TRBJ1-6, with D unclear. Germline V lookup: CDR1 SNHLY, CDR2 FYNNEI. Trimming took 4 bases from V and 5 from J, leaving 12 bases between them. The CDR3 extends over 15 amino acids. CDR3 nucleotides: TGTGCCAGCAGTGGCGGCAGCAGAAATAATTCACCCCTCCACTTT. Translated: CASSGGSRNNSPLHF. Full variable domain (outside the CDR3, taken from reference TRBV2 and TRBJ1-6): EPEVTQTPSHQVTQMGQEVILRCVPISNHLYFYWYRQILGQKVEFLVSFYNNEISEKSEIFDDQFSVERPDGSNFTLKIRSTKLEDSAMYFCASSGGSRNNSPLHFGNGTRLTVT.

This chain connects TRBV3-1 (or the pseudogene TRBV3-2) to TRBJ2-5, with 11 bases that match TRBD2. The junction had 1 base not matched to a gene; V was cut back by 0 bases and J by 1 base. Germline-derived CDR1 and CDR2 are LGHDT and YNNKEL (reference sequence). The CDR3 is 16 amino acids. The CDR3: CASSQEGTSGQETQYF. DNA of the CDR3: TGTGCCAGCAGCCAAGAGGGGACTAGCGGCCAAGAGACCCAGTACTTC.

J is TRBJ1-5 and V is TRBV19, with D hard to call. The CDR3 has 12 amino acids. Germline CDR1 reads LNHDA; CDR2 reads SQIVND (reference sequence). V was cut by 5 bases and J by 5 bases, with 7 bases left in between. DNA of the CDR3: TGTGCCAGTAGTCATCCCTATCAGCCCCAGCATTTT. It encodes CASSHPYQPQHF.

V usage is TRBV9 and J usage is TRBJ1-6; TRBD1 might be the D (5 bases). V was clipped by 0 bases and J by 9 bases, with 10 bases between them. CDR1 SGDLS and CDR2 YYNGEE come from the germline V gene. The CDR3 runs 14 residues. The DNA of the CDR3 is TGTGCCAGCAGCGTAGGGGCGGGGGGTTCACCCCTCCACTTT. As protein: CASSVGAGGSPLHF.

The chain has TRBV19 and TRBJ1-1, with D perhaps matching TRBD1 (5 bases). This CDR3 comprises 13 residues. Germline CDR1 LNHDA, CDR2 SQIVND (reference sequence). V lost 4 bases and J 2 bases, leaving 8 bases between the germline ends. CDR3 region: CASSTGTNTEAFF. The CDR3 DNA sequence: TGTGCCAGTAGTACAGGGACTAACACTGAAGCTTTCTTT.

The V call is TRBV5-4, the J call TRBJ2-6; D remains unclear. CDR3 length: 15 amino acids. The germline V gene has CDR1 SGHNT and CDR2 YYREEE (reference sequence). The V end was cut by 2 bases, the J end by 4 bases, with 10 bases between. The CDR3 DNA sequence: TGTGCCAGCAGCTTAGGCTCGGCCGGGGCCAACGTCCTGACTTTC. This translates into CASSLGSAGANVLTF.

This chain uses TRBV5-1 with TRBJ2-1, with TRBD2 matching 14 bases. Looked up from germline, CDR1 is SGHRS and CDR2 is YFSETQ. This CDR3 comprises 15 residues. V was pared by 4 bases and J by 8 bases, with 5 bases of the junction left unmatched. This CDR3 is CASSLTSGGADEQFF. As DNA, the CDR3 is TGCGCCAGCAGCCTGACTAGCGGGGGGGCTGATGAGCAGTTCTTC.

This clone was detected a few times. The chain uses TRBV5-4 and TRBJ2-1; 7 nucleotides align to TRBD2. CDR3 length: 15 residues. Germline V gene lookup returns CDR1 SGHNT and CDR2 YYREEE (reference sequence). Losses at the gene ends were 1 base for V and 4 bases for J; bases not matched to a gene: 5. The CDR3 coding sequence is TGTGCCAGCAGCTTGAGGCTAGCGGTTTACAATGAGCAGTTCTTC. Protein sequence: CASSLRLAVYNEQFF. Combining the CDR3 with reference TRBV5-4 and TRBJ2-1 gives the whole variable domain ETGVTQSPTHLIKTRGQQVTLRCSSQSGHNTVSWYQQALGQGPQFIFQYYREEENGRGNFPPRFSGLQFPNYSSELNVNALELDDSALYLCASSLRLAVYNEQFFGPGTRLTVL.

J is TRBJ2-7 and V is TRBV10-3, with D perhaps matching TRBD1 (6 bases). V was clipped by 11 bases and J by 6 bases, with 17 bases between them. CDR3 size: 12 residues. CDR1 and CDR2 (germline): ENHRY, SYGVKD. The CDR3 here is CAVGAGEIEQYF. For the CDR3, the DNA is TGTGCCGTCGGAGCAGGGGAAATCGAGCAGTACTTC.

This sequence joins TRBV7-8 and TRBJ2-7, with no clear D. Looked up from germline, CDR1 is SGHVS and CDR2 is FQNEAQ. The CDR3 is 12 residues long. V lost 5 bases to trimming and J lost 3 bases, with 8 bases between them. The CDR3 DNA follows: TGTGCCAGCAGCCAAGTAGACTACGAGCAGTACTTC. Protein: CASSQVDYEQYF.

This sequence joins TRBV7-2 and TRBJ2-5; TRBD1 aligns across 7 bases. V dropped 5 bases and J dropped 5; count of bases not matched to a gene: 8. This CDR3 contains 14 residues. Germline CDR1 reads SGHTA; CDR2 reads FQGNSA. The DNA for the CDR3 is TGTGCCAGCAGCCCTGGGACAGAAACTGAGACCCAGTACTTC. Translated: CASSPGTETETQYF.

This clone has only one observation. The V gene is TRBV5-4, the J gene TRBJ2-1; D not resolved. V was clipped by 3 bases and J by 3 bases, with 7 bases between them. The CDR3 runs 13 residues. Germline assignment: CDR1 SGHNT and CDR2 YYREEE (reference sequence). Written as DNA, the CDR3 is TGTGCCAGCAGCTCACGCAACTACAATGAGCAGTTCTTC. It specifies CASSSRNYNEQFF.

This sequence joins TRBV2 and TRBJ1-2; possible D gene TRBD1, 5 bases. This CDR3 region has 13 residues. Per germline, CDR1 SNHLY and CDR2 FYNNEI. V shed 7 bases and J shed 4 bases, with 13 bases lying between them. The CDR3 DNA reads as TGTGCCAGCACCGGGCAGGGTAGCTATGGCTACACCTTC. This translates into CASTGQGSYGYTF.

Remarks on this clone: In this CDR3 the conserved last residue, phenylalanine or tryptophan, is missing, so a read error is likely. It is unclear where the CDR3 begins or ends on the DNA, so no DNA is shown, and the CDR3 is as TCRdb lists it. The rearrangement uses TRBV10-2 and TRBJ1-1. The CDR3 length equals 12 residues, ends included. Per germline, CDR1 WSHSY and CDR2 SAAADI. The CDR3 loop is CASSESISAGVH.